This entry is about one TCR beta chain. Its target is unknown. Germline is not matched at one junction end, which may reflect a read error. This record comes from a study of beta chain features in type 1 diabetes. Overall study results and limits: Patients and controls would share equally any PCR tilt toward shorter templates. Significant though moderate, a shortening of TCRB CDR3s appeared in all four CD4+ subsets of Type 1 diabetes patients.

Researchers reported sorting CD4+ naive, central memory, regulatory and stem cell-like memory cells via CD45RO/CCR7/CD25/CD127/CD95/CD27. Sorting produced populations that all topped 98% purity. The CDR3 length is 12 residues. CDR1 is MDHEN, CDR2 SYDVKM, per germline. Investigators reverse transcribed all isolated RNA, so they sequenced expressed TCRB transcripts. The study sequenced naive, central memory and regulatory T cell samples to an average of about 3.8 million reads. Method: immunoSEQ multiplex PCR; TCRdb's copy keeps in-frame clones and lacks some. This sample has a few hundred thousand clones, with approximately 25% found just once.

This chain links TRBV28 with TRBJ2-7; a weak D match, TRBD2 (5 bases). The clonotype comes from a woman aged 25 to 39 with type 1 diabetes. The sample consisted of naive CD4+ T cells from blood. The CDR3 DNA follows: TGTGCCAGCAGTTTATATAATGGTAGCGAAGACTTC. Translated, it gives CASSLYNGSEDF.